Sequencing of this T cell receptor beta chain was carried out in a study of cytomegalovirus exposure and HLA in healthy donors. This PCR relied on a set of 60 Vbeta primers and 13 Jbeta primers. The assay was immunoSEQ multiplex PCR, and TCRdb's table has in-frame clones only and misses some. The top ten hold more than 3% of the sample, which has 80,000 to 100,000 clones, around 77% seen once. Points on this clone: As yet, its antigen is unknown.

Germline V gene sequence: CDR1 SNHLY, CDR2 FYNNEI. This CDR3 spans 13 amino acids. The V and J ends lost 10 bases and 5 bases, in that order; junction bases with no gene match: 7. Study-wide points: When analyzed later, the rates of TCR association showed variation by HLA locus, with DRB1 the most and HLA-C the fewest. The only immune exposure information that was available was CMV serostatus. Later work showed greater clonal expansion in HLA-associated TCR beta chains than in equally common others.

The clonotype comes from a man aged 35-49 years in good health and CMV-seronegative. The rearrangement joins TRBV2 to TRBJ1-4, with 7 bases fitting TRBD1. Sequenced input: PBMCs. CDR3 bases: TGTGCCATACAAGACAGGGTAAATGAAAAACTGTTTTTT. Encoded protein: CAIQDRVNEKLFF.